What follows is one TCR beta chain and its context. The target antigen is unknown. Regions amplified from RNA transcripts were the TCR beta CDR3 regions. RT-PCR in the first round (using the HTBI primer set) targeted the TCR CDR3. TCRdb itself ran the multiplex PCR reads through MiXCR, one entry per CDR3 protein. The sample has about 380,000 distinct CDR3 sequences, roughly 13% seen once; the top ten hold less than 25%. The data originate from a study of T cells in Graves' hyperthyroidism and ophthalmopathy. Study summary: Peripheral blood was obtained at initial diagnosis, preceding any treatment. Overall study results and limits: In simple terms, a model built on 13 V-J features told ophthalmopathy apart from stable hyperthyroidism.

Germline values: CDR1 MDHEN, CDR2 SYDVKM. There are 14 residues in the CDR3. Trimming stripped 2 bases from V and 4 bases from J, with 9 bases between. With a duration under 2 months, the hyperthyroidism was newly diagnosed in patients aged 18 to 65. The chain carries TRBV28 and TRBJ1-3, with D uncertain. Material for sequencing was blood. The TCR comes from a man aged 25 to 40 with Graves' hyperthyroidism that later progressed to Graves' ophthalmopathy. The CDR3 region has the DNA TGTGCCAGCAGTTTAAAGGGCCTCGGAAACACCATATATTTT. The encoded protein is CASSLKGLGNTIYF.